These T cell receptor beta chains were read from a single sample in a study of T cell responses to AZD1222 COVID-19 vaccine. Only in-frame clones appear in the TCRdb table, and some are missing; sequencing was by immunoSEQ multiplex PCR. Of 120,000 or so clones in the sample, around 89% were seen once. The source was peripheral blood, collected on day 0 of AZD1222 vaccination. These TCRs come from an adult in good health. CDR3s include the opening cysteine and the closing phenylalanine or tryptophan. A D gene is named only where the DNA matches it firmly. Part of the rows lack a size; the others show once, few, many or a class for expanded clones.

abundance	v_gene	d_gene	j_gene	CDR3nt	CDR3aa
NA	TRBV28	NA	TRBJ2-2	TGTGCCAGCAGTTTTGGACAGTACACCGGGGAGCTGTTTTTT	CASSFGQYTGELFF
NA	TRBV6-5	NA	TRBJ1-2	TGTGCCAGCAGCCCCAGGGCACAAATCTATGGCTACACCTTC	CASSPRAQIYGYTF
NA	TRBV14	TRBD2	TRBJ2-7	TGTGCCAGCAGCCAAACTACGAGCGGGAGGAAGTACTTC	CASSQTTSGRKYF
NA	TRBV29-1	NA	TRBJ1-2	TGCAGCACCCAGACTGAAAACTATGGCTACACCTTC	CSTQTENYGYTF
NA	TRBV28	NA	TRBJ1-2	TGTGCCAGCAGTACCCCTGGGATGGGGAATGGCTACACCTTC	CASSTPGMGNGYTF
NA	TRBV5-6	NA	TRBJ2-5	TGTGCCAGCAGCATCCGTGAGACCCAGTACTTC	CASSIRETQYF
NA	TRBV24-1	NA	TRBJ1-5	TGTGCCACCAGTGACGCAGGGTTTGGGCAGCCCCAGCATTTT	CATSDAGFGQPQHF
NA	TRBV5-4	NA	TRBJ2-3	TGTGCCAGCAGCCAGGGAGAGCCAGATACGCAGTATTTT	CASSQGEPDTQYF
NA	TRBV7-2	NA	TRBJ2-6	TGTGCCAGCAGCTTAAGATCGGGGGTAACTGGGGCCAACGTCCTGACTTTC	CASSLRSGVTGANVLTF
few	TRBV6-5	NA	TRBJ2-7	TGTGCCAGCAGTTACACGGACAGACCCTCCTACGAGCAGTACTTC	CASSYTDRPSYEQYF
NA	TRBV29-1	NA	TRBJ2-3	TGCAGCGTTAGAATCGGCGGCACAGATACGCAGTATTTT	CSVRIGGTDTQYF
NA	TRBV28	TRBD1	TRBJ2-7	TGTGCCAGCAGTCCGGGGACAGGGACTTACTTCTACGAGCAGTACTTC	CASSPGTGTYFYEQYF
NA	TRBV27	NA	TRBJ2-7	TGTGCCAGCAGTTTCGGCCATCGCTCCTACGAGCAGTACTTC	CASSFGHRSYEQYF
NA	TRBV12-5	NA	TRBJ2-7	TGTGCTAGTTCCCGGGGGGCCGAGTCCTACGAGCAGTACTTC	CASSRGAESYEQYF
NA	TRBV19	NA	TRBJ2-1	TGTGCCAGTAGTATTAGGCGGGGAGGGGACACCACCTACAATGAGCAGTTCTTC	CASSIRRGGDTTYNEQFF
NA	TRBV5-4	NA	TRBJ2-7	TGTGCCAGCAGCTTGGCCCTGGTGTCCGAGCAGTACTTC	CASSLALVSEQYF
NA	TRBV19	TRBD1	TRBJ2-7	TGTGCCAGTAGTATAGGACAGGGAACGATGCACTACGAGCAGTACTTC	CASSIGQGTMHYEQYF
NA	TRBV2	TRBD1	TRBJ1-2	TGTGCCAGCTTGCCTTTTAGACTCGACAGGGTCGGGAGTGGCTACACCTTC	CASLPFRLDRVGSGYTF
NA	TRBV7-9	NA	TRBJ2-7	TGTGCCAGCAGCTTAGTACTTTCTAGTCGTGGTGGTGAGCAGTACTTC	CASSLVLSSRGGEQYF
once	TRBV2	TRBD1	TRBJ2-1	TGTGCCAGCACCAGGGACAGCCAAATATACAATGAGCAGTTCTTC	CASTRDSQIYNEQFF
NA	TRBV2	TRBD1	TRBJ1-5	TGTGCCAGCAGTCGACAGGGGACGGGCAATCAGCCCCAGCATTTT	CASSRQGTGNQPQHF
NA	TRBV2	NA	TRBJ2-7	TGTGCCAGCAGTGAAGGTACAGGGCTGTACGAGCAGTACTTC	CASSEGTGLYEQYF
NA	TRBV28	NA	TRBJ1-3	TGTGCCAGCAGCCTCCCTGGAAACACCATATATTTT	CASSLPGNTIYF
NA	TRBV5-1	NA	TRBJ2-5	TGCGCCAGCAGCTTAGAATTCCAAGAGACCCAGTACTTC	CASSLEFQETQYF
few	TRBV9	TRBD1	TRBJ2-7	TGTGCCAGCAGCGTAGAGGGACAGGCTCTCGAGCAGTACTTC	CASSVEGQALEQYF
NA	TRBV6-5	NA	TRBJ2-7	TGTGCCAGCAGTTACGCTCAGGCAACCTACGAGCAGTACTTC	CASSYAQATYEQYF
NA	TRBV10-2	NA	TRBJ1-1	TGCGCCAGCAGTGAGTCAGGCGCAGGGATTGCTGAAGCTTTCTTT	CASSESGAGIAEAFF
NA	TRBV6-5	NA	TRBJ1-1	TGTGCCAGCAGTTTCTCCGTTGAGGGCACTGAAGCTTTCTTT	CASSFSVEGTEAFF
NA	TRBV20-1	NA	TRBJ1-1	TGCAGTGCTAGAAGGTCCCTGGGGATTTTT	CSARRSLGIF
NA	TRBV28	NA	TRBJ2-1	TGTGCCAGCAGTCCCGTAAACTACAATGAGCAGTTCTTC	CASSPVNYNEQFF
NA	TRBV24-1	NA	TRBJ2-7	TGTGCCACCAGTTACAGCGGCTCCTACGAGCAGTACTTC	CATSYSGSYEQYF
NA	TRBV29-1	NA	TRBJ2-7	TGCAGCGTCCTCGCAGGGGTTGGTTACGAGCAGTACTTC	CSVLAGVGYEQYF
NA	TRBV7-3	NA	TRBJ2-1	TGTGCCAGCAGCTTAATCGGGGGAGAAACCAATGAGCAGTTCTTC	CASSLIGGETNEQFF
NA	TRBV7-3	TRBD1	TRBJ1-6	TGTGCCAGCAGCCAGACAGGGAACTCACCCCTCCACTTT	CASSQTGNSPLHF
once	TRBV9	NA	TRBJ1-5	TGTGCCAGCAGCGTAGGAGGGGGGCAGGGTAATCAGCCCCAGCATTTT	CASSVGGGQGNQPQHF
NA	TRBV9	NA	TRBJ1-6	TGTGCCAGCAGCGCGCGACAGGAGCTGGATTCACCCCTCCACTTT	CASSARQELDSPLHF
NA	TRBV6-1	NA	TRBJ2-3	TGTGCCAGCAGTGCCCTTCGGGCCCCGACACAGCAGACGCAGTATTTT	CASSALRAPTQQTQYF
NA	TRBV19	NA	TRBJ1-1	TGTGCCAGTAGTATTGGGTTCAGGGGGAACACTGAAGCTTTCTTT	CASSIGFRGNTEAFF
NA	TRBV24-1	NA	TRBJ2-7	TGTGCCACCAGTGATTTGATTCCCGCTGATTTCTTCTACGAGCAGTACTTC	CATSDLIPADFFYEQYF
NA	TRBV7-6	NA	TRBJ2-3	TGTGCCAGCAGCTACCGCTCGAAGACAAGAGATACGCAGTATTTT	CASSYRSKTRDTQYF
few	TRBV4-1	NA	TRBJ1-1	TGCGCCAGCCGGAGACAGGCGAACACTGAAGCTTTCTTT	CASRRQANTEAFF
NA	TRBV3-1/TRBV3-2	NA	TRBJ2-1	TGTGCCAGCAGCCAAGATCGCGGGATACCCCACCAGTTCTTC	CASSQDRGIPHQFF
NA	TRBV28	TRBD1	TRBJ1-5	TGTGCCAGCGTTGCCGGGACAGGGGGCGATCAGCCCCAGCATTTT	CASVAGTGGDQPQHF
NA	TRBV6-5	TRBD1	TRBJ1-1	TGTGCCAGCACCCCGACAGGGGGCGGGAACACTGAAGCTTTCTTT	CASTPTGGGNTEAFF
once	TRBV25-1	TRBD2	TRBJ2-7	TGTGCCAGCAGTTCCTCTAGGGGCGGGAGGGCCCGCGGCGAGCAGTACTTC	CASSSSRGGRARGEQYF
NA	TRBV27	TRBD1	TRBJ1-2	TGTGCCAGCAGTTTGGGGACAGGATTTGGCTACACCTTC	CASSLGTGFGYTF
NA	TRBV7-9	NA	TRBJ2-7	TGTGCCACCACAGGGCCCTACGAGCAGTACTTC	CATTGPYEQYF
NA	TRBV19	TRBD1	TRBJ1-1	TGTGCCAGTAGTATAGGGGACAGTAGCACTGAAGCTTTCTTT	CASSIGDSSTEAFF
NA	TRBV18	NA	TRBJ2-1	TGTGCCAGCTCACCCTTAGAGGCCTCCTACAATGAGCAGTTCTTC	CASSPLEASYNEQFF
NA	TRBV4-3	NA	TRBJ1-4	TGCGCCAGCAGCCAATCGCAGTGGGGAACTAATGAAAAACTGTTTTTT	CASSQSQWGTNEKLFF
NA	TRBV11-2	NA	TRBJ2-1	TGTGCCAGCAGCTTTACCGGGACACCGAACAATGAGCAGTTCTTC	CASSFTGTPNNEQFF